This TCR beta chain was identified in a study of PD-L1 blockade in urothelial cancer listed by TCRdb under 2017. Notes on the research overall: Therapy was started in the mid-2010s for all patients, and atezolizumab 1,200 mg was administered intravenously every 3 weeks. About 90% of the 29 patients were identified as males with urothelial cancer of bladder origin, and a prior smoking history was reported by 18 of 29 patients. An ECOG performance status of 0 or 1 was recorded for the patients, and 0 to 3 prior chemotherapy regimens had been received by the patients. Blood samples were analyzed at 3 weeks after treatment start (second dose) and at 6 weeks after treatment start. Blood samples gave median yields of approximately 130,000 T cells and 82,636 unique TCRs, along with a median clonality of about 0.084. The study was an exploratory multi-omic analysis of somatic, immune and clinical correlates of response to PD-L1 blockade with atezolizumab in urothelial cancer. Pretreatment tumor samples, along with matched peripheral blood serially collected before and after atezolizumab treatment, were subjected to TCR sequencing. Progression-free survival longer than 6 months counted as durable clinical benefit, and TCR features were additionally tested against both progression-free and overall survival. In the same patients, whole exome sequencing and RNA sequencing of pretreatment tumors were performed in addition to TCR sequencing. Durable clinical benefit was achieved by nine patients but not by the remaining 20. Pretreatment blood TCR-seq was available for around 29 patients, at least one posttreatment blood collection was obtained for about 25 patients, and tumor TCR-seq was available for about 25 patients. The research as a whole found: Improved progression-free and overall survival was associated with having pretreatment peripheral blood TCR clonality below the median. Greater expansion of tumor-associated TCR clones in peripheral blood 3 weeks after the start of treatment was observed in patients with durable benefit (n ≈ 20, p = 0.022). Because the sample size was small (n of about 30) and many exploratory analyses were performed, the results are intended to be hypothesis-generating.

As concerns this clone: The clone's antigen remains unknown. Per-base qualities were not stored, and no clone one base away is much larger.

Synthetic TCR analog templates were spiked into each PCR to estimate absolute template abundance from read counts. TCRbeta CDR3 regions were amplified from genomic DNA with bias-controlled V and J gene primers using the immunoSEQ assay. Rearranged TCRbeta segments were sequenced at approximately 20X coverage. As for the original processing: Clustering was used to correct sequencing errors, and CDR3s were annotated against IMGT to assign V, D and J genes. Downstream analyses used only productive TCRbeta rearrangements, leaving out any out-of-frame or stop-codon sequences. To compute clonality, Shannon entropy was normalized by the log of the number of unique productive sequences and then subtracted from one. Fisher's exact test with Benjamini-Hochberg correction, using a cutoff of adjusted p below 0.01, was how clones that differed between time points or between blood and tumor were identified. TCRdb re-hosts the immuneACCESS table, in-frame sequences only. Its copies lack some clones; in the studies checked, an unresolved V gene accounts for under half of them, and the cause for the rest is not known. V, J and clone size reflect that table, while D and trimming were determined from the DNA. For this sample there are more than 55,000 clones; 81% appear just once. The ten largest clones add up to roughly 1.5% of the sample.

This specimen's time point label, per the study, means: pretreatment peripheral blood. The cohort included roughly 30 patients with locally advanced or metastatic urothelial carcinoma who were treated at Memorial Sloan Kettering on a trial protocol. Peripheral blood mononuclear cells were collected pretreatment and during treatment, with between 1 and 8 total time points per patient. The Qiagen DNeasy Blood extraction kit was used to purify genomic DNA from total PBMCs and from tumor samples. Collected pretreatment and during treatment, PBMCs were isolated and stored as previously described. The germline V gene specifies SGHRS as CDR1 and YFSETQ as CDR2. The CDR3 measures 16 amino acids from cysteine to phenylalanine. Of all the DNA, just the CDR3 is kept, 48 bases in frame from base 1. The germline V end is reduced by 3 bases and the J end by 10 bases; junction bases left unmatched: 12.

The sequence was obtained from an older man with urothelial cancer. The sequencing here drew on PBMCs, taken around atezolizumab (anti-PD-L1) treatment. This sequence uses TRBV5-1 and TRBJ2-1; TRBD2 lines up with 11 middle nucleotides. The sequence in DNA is TGCGCCAGCAGCTCCTATCTAGCGGGAGGAGGCAACGAGCAGTTCTTC. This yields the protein CASSSYLAGGGNEQFF.